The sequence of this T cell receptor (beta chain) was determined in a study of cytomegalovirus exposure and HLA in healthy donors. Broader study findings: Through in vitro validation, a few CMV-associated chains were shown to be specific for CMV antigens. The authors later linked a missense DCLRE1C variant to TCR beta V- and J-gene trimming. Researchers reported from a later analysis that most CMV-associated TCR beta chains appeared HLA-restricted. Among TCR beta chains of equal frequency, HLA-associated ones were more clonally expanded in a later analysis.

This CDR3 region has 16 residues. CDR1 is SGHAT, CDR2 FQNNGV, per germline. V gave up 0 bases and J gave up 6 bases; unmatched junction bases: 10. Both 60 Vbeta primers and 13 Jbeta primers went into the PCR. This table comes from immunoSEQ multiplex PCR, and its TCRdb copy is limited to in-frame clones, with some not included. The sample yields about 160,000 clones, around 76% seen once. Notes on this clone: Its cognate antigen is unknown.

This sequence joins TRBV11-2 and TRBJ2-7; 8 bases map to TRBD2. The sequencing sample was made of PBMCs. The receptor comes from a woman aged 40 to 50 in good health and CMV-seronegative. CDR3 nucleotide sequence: TGTGCCAGCAGCTTAGACTCCGGGACTAGGTTTCTCGAGCAGTACTTC. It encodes CASSLDSGTRFLEQYF.